This TCR beta chain was found in a study of blood T cells in healthy people across ages. Then a second PCR, running about 6 to 12 cycles, was carried out with a sample-barcoded 5' primer and a J-beta primer mix. Tags on each cDNA molecule came from a template-switch adaptor with 12 random nucleotides. Each of the samples gave a minimum of 3 million paired-end reads that contained CDR3. One entry per CDR3 protein, called by TCRdb with MiXCR from the 5' RACE reads. The table shows 800,000 or so distinct CDR3 sequences, with approximately 65% occurring only once. Comments on this clonotype: Its target is not known.

The CDR3 has 12 amino acids. Between the trimmed V and J ends, which lost 4 bases and 5 bases, there was a span of 9 bases. Germline loops: CDR1 GTSNPN, CDR2 SVGIG (reference sequence). Findings of the study overall: A roughly linear fall in TCR beta diversity per million T cells was seen with increasing age.

The chain uses TRBV30 and TRBJ2-1; D remains ambiguous. The TCR sequence derives from a man aged 30 to 39 in good health. The sequenced material came from blood. CDR3 nucleotide sequence: TGTGCCTGGACCCCTCACGACAATGAGCAGTTCTTC. It encodes CAWTPHDNEQFF.